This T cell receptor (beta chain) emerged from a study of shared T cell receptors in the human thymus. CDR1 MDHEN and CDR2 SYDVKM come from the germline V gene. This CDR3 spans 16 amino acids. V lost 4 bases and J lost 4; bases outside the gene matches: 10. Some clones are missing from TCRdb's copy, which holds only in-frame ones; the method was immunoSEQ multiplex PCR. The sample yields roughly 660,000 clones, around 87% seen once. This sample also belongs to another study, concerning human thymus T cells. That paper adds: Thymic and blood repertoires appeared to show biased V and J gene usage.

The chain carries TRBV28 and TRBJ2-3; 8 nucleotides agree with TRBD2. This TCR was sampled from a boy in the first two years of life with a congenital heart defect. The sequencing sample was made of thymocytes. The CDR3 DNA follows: TGTGCCAGCAGTTCACTACTCGGGAGGGGAGCAGATACGCAGTATTTT. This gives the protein CASSSLLGRGADTQYF.